This TCR beta chain originates from a study of graft-versus-host responses after intestinal transplantation. Measured with immunoSEQ multiplex PCR; TCRdb has only the in-frame clones, and not every one. The sample has around 95,000 clones, about 88% seen once. Study findings and constraints: Some patients had graft-donor T cell macrochimerism, and their allografts showed high graft-versus-host to host-versus-graft clonal ratios.

V was pared by 4 bases and J by 2 bases, with 8 bases between. This CDR3 contains 13 residues. Germline V gene lookup returns CDR1 MNHNS and CDR2 SASEGT. To note about this clone: Its specificity is not known.

Source: unstimulated CD4+ T cells sorted from spleen or lymph node cells, taken before transplant. This TCR was recovered from a human donor who was the organ donor for an intestinal transplant. The chain joins TRBV6-1 to TRBJ1-2, with D uncertain. Here the CDR3 reads CASSAVRNYGYTF. The DNA of the CDR3 is TGTGCCAGCAGTGCGGTCAGGAACTATGGCTACACCTTC.